This entry lists 29 T cell receptor beta chains sequenced from one sample in a study of human T cells and chemical hapten exposure. As for time point: pre-sensitization, week 0. Described treatment: therapeutic diphenylcyclopropenone sensitization with weekly scalp DPC. TCRdb called the RACE reads again in MiXCR, with one record for every CDR3 protein. In the table there are more than 80,000 distinct CDR3 sequences, roughly 12% of which are singletons. The material was whole blood, obtained in connection with sensitization to the hapten diphenylcyclopropenone (DPC). The origin of the receptors is a woman aged 50 to 60 with alopecia areata. Some clones in this sample may be carry-over from other donors' samples.

This clonotype has only a few counts. J is TRBJ1-3 and V is TRBV2; D remains ambiguous. V was trimmed by 5 bases and J by 0 bases, leaving 14 bases between them. Germline assignment: CDR1 SNHLY and CDR2 FYNNEI. The CDR3 length is 16 residues. CDR3 residues: CASSLTVLFSGNTIYF. The CDR3, as DNA: TGTGCCAGCAGTTTAACCGTCCTCTTCTCTGGAAACACCATATATTTT.

This clonotype was counted ten times or more. This chain uses TRBV5-6 with TRBJ1-5; 8 nucleotides match TRBD1. With V trimmed by 4 bases and J by 0 bases, 6 bases remained unmatched. The CDR3 length is 16 residues. Germline V lookup: CDR1 SGHDT, CDR2 YYEEEE. The DNA of the CDR3 is TGTGCCAGCAGCGCCCGGACAGGGTTTAGCAATCAGCCCCAGCATTTT. This encodes CASSARTGFSNQPQHF.

V and J are TRBV10-3 and TRBJ1-5; 8 bases match TRBD1. From germline, CDR1 is ENHRY and CDR2 SYGVKD. J was trimmed by 7 bases and V by 6 bases; bases with no gene match: 8. The CDR3 covers 14 residues. This CDR3 is CAISGQGGGQPQHF. As DNA, the CDR3 is TGTGCCATCAGCGGACAGGGAGGGGGACAGCCCCAGCATTTT.

This clonotype was counted ten times or more. The genes are TRBV7-2 and TRBJ1-1; no definite D call. The CDR3 contains 11 residues. Trimming removed 3 bases from V and 8 bases from J, with 7 bases in between. Germline assignment: CDR1 SGHTA and CDR2 FQGNSA. The DNA for the CDR3 is TGTGCCAGCAGCTTTGTGCGGGAAGCTTTCTTT. As protein: CASSFVREAFF.

The J gene is TRBJ2-1, the V gene TRBV9; TRBD1 might be the D (5 bases). Looked up from germline, CDR1 is SGDLS and CDR2 is YYNGEE. This CDR3 has 15 amino acids. Trimming took 3 bases from V and 0 from J, leaving 10 bases between them. CDR3 in amino acids: CASSATVPSYNEQFF. The CDR3 coding sequence is TGTGCCAGCAGCGCGACAGTCCCCTCCTACAATGAGCAGTTCTTC.

The V and J genes are TRBV4-1 and TRBJ2-1; a possible D gene is TRBD1 (6 bases). The CDR3 is 13 residues long. V dropped 4 bases and J dropped 7 bases, with 11 bases sitting between them. Germline V CDR1 and CDR2: MGHRA, YSYEKL. CDR3 amino acids: CASSLRRGNEQFF. The CDR3 DNA follows: TGCGCCAGCAGCCTCAGAAGGGGGAATGAGCAGTTCTTC.

The V and J genes are TRBV29-1 and TRBJ2-7; either TRBD1 or TRBD2 may supply D (5 bases each). V lost 5 bases and J lost 6, with 11 bases in between. Per germline, CDR1 SQVTM and CDR2 ANQGSEA. This CDR3 has 11 residues. As DNA, the CDR3 is TGCAGCGTTTGGGGGAGATCCGAGCAGTACTTC. Protein sequence: CSVWGRSEQYF.

The sample holds a few counts of this clonotype. The chain couples TRBV28 to TRBJ2-2, with D unclear. V was cut by 4 bases and J by 5 bases, with 8 bases left in between. The CDR3 loop spans 13 amino acids. Germline CDR1 MDHEN, CDR2 SYDVKM. As DNA, the CDR3 is TGTGCCAGCAGTTCCCCGGCGACCGGGGAGCTGTTTTTT. Encoded protein: CASSSPATGELFF.

This clonotype was observed many times. The V call is TRBV3-1, the J call TRBJ2-3, with D perhaps matching TRBD2 (7 bases). CDR1 and CDR2 (germline): LGHDT, YNNKEL (reference sequence). Deletions cut 2 bases from V and 3 bases from J, with 9 bases between. The CDR3 length is 14 residues. The CDR3 reads CASSQRGGTDTQYF. CDR3 DNA: TGTGCCAGCAGCCAAAGGGGGGGGACAGATACGCAGTATTTT.

At least ten counts were recorded for this clonotype. This rearrangement joins TRBV3-1 to TRBJ2-7, with D possibly being TRBD1 (5 bases). The V and J ends lost 6 bases and 2 bases respectively, with 14 bases between them. CDR1 and CDR2 (germline): LGHDT, YNNKEL (reference sequence). The CDR3 extends over 14 amino acids. This chain's CDR3 is CASRPQGAAYEQYF. The CDR3 DNA reads TGTGCCAGCAGACCCCAAGGGGCAGCCTACGAGCAGTACTTC.

This clonotype was observed a handful of times. The chain combines TRBV20-1 with TRBJ1-3; D perhaps matches TRBD1 (6 bases). This CDR3 spans 14 amino acids. The germline V and J ends were trimmed by 6 bases and 2 bases, with 14 bases remaining between them. Looked up from germline, CDR1 is DFQATT and CDR2 is SNEGSKA (reference sequence). The CDR3 DNA sequence: TGCAGTGCCCACCGAGGGGGGCCTGGAAACACCATATATTTT. Protein product: CSAHRGGPGNTIYF.

This clonotype was detected only once. Lacking the conserved final phenylalanine or tryptophan, this CDR3 likely reflects a read error. The J gene is TRBJ1-6, the V gene TRBV20-1; 7 positions match TRBD1. CDR1 is DFQATT, CDR2 SNEGSKA, per germline (reference sequence). V lost 5 bases and J lost 8; bases outside the gene matches: 3. The CDR3 consists of 12 residues. The CDR3 coding sequence is TGCAGTGCTGGGGGACAGTATTCACCCCTCCACCTT. As protein: CSAGGQYSPLHL.

This clonotype has a handful of counts. This chain joins TRBV2 and TRBJ2-3; D unresolved. V lost 2 bases and J lost 2, with 11 bases in between. Germline loops: CDR1 SNHLY, CDR2 FYNNEI. This CDR3 comprises 15 residues. The CDR3 DNA follows: TGTGCCAGCAGTGAAAATGGCCTTCCCACAGATACGCAGTATTTT. It is translated as CASSENGLPTDTQYF.

The table lists this clonotype with a few counts. V is TRBV29-1 and J is TRBJ1-4; D is undetermined. CDR1 is SQVTM and CDR2 is ANQGSEA in the germline V gene. V was cut by 4 bases and J by 4 bases, with 4 bases left in between. The CDR3 runs to 11 residues. In DNA, the CDR3 is TGCAGCGTTGCGGTTAATGAAAAACTGTTTTTT. Protein sequence: CSVAVNEKLFF.

The V gene is TRBV12-3 or TRBV12-4, the J gene TRBJ1-2, with 8 bases aligning to TRBD1. J was trimmed by 0 bases and V by 4 bases; bases with no gene match: 1. This CDR3 has 14 residues. CDR3 region: CASSSTGANYGYTF. As DNA, the CDR3 is TGTGCCAGCAGTTCGACAGGGGCTAACTATGGCTACACCTTC.

For this clonotype: Given the absence of the conserved phenylalanine or tryptophan at the CDR3 end, a read error is likely. This chain uses TRBV18 with TRBJ2-7, with 7 bases that match TRBD1. Germline CDR1 reads KGHSH; CDR2 reads LQKENI. The trim removed 1 base at V and 3 bases at J, leaving 9 bases unmatched. The CDR3 has 16 residues. CDR3 region: CASSPQPGTAYYEQYI. CDR3 nucleotide sequence: TGTGCCAGCTCACCACAGCCCGGGACAGCCTACTACGAGCAGTACATC.

The sample holds many counts of this clonotype. The rearrangement uses TRBV28 and TRBJ2-1; TRBD1 might be the D (6 bases). This CDR3 region has 11 residues. V shed 6 bases and J shed 15 bases, with 15 bases lying between them. CDR1 is MDHEN and CDR2 is SYDVKM in the germline V gene. CDR3 sequence reads: CASRNRDKGFF. The DNA for the CDR3 is TGTGCCAGCAGAAACCGGGACAAGGGGTTCTTC. The full variable domain, with the rest looked up from reference TRBV28 and TRBJ2-1, is DVKVTQSSRYLVKRTGEKVFLECVQDMDHENMFWYRQDPGLGLRLIYFSYDVKMKEKGDIPEGYSVSREKKERFSLILESASTNQTSMYLCASRNRDKGFFGPGTRLTVL.

This chain uses TRBV28 with TRBJ2-7; D possibly uses TRBD1 or TRBD2 (5 bases each). This CDR3 is 15 amino acids long. In germline, CDR1 is MDHEN, CDR2 SYDVKM. V was clipped by 6 bases and J by 3 bases, with 18 bases between them. The CDR3 region is CASRPGTTGFYEQYF. The CDR3 region has the DNA TGTGCCAGCAGACCCGGGACGACGGGCTTCTACGAGCAGTACTTC.

This chain links TRBV6-2 or TRBV6-3 with TRBJ1-1; 7 positions match TRBD1. The germline CDR1 and CDR2 sequences are MNHEY and SVGEGT. The CDR3 spans 15 residues. J gave up 3 bases and V 2 bases, and 6 bases lay outside the gene matches. CDR3: CASSYRDRVHTEAFF. CDR3 coding DNA: TGTGCCAGCAGTTACCGCGACAGGGTACACACTGAAGCTTTCTTT.

This clonotype was detected only a few times. CDR3 region: CASSPFSYEQYF. The CDR3 region has the DNA TGTGCCAGCAGTCCCTTTTCCTACGAGCAGTACTTC. J is TRBJ2-7 and V is TRBV28, with D hard to call. Germline assignment: CDR1 MDHEN and CDR2 SYDVKM. The V end was cut by 5 bases, the J end by 1 base, with 6 bases between. The CDR3 is made up of 12 amino acids.

This clonotype was seen a handful of times. This rearrangement joins TRBV20-1 to TRBJ2-1; D gene unclear. Germline loops: CDR1 DFQATT, CDR2 SNEGSKA (reference sequence). Trimming took off 6 bases at V and 6 bases at J, with 15 bases between the two ends. The CDR3 has 13 residues. CDR3 coding DNA: TGCAGTGCCACGACCCCCAGCCGCAATGAGCAGTTCTTC. This translates into CSATTPSRNEQFF.

This rearrangement joins TRBV20-1 to TRBJ2-1, with TRBD1 identical over 7 bases. Trimming at V came to 5 bases and at J to 2 bases, leaving 6 bases not matched to a gene. This CDR3 contains 14 residues. CDR1 DFQATT and CDR2 SNEGSKA come from the germline V gene (reference sequence). In DNA form, the CDR3 reads TGCAGTGCTCACAGGGGCAAGGCCTACAATGAGCAGTTCTTC. Amino acids: CSAHRGKAYNEQFF.

V usage is TRBV29-1 and J usage is TRBJ1-1; 9 nucleotides agree with TRBD1. Germline V lookup: CDR1 SQVTM, CDR2 ANQGSEA. This CDR3 region has 14 residues. V trimming: 6 bases; J trimming: 4 bases; junction bases outside the gene matches: 9. CDR3 amino acids: CSVTVQGAGTEAFF. The CDR3 DNA follows: TGCAGCGTAACCGTACAGGGGGCCGGCACTGAAGCTTTCTTT.

This clonotype occurred a few times. CDR3 bases: TGTGCCAGCAGTTCCGCGGGGAGCTCCTACGAGCAGTACTTC. This encodes CASSSAGSSYEQYF. The chain employs TRBV12-3 or TRBV12-4 and TRBJ2-7, with D maybe TRBD2 (6 bases). V gave up 4 bases and J gave up 0 bases, with 10 bases separating them. The CDR3 extends over 14 amino acids.

This clonotype was seen more than once but under ten times. The genes are TRBV7-6 and TRBJ1-1, with a weak D call TRBD1 (5 bases). The V gene lost 5 bases and the J gene lost 1 base, with 8 bases spanning the gap. The CDR3 has 13 residues. The germline V gene has CDR1 SGHVS and CDR2 FNYEAQ. As DNA, the CDR3 is TGTGCCAGCAGCGCGCAGGGGAACACTGAAGCTTTCTTT. Translated, it gives CASSAQGNTEAFF.

The J gene is TRBJ2-1, the V gene TRBV28; D gene unclear. Looked up from germline, CDR1 is MDHEN and CDR2 is SYDVKM. V shed 3 bases and J shed 6 bases, with 12 bases lying between them. The CDR3 runs to 14 residues. Here the CDR3 reads CASSFPGLLNEQFF. CDR3 coding DNA: TGTGCCAGCAGTTTCCCTGGTCTACTCAATGAGCAGTTCTTC. The full variable domain, its missing parts supplied by reference TRBV28 and TRBJ2-1, is DVKVTQSSRYLVKRTGEKVFLECVQDMDHENMFWYRQDPGLGLRLIYFSYDVKMKEKGDIPEGYSVSREKKERFSLILESASTNQTSMYLCASSFPGLLNEQFFGPGTRLTVL.

This clonotype was recorded at least ten times. This sequence joins TRBV5-1 and TRBJ2-1, with a weak D call TRBD1 (5 bases). CDR3 length: 14 amino acids. Trimming took off 2 bases at V and 5 bases at J, with 11 bases between the two ends. The germline V gene encodes CDR1 SGHRS and CDR2 YFSETQ. CDR3 in amino acids: CASSFLDSNNEQFF. CDR3 bases: TGCGCCAGCAGCTTCCTAGACAGCAACAATGAGCAGTTCTTC.

The sample holds a few counts of this clonotype. This rearrangement joins TRBV28 to TRBJ2-5, with 9 bases identical to TRBD1. In germline, CDR1 is MDHEN, CDR2 SYDVKM. This CDR3 is built from 15 residues. J lost 3 bases, V lost 6 bases, and 8 bases had no gene match. The CDR3 bases are TGTGCCAGCAGCTTTATGACAGGGGGAAAAGAGACCCAGTACTTC. It is translated as CASSFMTGGKETQYF. Looking up the rest from reference TRBV28 and TRBJ2-5 gives the full variable domain: DVKVTQSSRYLVKRTGEKVFLECVQDMDHENMFWYRQDPGLGLRLIYFSYDVKMKEKGDIPEGYSVSREKKERFSLILESASTNQTSMYLCASSFMTGGKETQYFGPGTRLLVL.

The V gene is TRBV6-5, the J gene TRBJ2-3; D tentatively fits TRBD1 or TRBD2 (6 bases each). Germline values: CDR1 MNHEY, CDR2 SVGAGI. The CDR3 runs 15 residues. V lost 7 bases and J lost 1, with 15 bases in between. The CDR3 sequence: CASTKGGVRTDTQYF. The CDR3 DNA reads as TGTGCCAGCACTAAGGGGGGTGTACGCACAGATACGCAGTATTTT.